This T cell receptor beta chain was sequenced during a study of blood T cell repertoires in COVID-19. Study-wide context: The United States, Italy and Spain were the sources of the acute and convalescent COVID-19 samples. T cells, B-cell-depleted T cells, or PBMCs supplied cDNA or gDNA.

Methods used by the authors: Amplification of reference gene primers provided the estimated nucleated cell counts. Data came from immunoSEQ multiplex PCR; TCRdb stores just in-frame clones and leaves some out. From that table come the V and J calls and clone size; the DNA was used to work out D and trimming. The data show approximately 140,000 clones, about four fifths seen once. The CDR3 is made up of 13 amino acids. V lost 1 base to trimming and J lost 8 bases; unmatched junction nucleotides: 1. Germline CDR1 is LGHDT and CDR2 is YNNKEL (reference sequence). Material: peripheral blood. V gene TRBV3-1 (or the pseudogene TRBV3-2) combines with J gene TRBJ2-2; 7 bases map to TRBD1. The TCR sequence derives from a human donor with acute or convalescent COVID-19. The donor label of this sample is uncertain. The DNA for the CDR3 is TGTGCCAGCAGCCAAGCAGGGGGTGGGGAGCTGTTTTTT. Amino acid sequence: CASSQAGGGELFF.